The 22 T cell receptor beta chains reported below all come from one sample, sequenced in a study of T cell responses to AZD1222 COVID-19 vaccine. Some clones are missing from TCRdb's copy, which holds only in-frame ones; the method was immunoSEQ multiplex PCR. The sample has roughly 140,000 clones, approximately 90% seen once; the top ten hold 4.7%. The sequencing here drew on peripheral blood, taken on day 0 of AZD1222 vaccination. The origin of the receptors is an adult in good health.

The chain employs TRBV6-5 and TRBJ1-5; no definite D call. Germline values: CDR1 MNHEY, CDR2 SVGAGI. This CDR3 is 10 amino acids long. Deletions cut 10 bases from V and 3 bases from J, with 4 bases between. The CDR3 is CATSNQPQHF. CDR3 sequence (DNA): TGTGCCACCTCCAATCAGCCCCAGCATTTT.

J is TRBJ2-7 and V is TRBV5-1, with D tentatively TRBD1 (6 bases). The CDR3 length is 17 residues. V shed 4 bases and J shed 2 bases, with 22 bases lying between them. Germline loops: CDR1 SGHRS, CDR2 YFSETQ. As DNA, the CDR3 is TGCGCCAGCAGCCATTTAATATCAGGGGCTAACCCCTACGAGCAGTACTTC. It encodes CASSHLISGANPYEQYF.

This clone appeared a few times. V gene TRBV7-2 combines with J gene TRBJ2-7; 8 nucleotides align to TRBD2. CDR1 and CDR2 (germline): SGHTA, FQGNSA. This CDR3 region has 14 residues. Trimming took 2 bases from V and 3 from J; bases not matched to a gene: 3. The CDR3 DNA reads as TGTGCCAGCAGCTTACGGGAGGGCCGCTACGAGCAGTACTTC. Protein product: CASSLREGRYEQYF. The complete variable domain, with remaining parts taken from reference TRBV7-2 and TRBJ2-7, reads GAGVSQSPSNKVTEKGKDVELRCDPISGHTALYWYRQSLGQGLEFLIYFQGNSAPDKSGLPSDRFSAERTGGSVSTLTIQRTQQEDSAVYLCASSLREGRYEQYFGPGTRLTVT.

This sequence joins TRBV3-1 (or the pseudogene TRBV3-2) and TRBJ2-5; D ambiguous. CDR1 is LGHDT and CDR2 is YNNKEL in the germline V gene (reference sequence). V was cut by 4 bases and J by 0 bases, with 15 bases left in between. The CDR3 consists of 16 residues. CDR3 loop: CASSPRRGRHQETQYF. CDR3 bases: TGTGCCAGCAGCCCCCGGAGAGGTAGGCACCAAGAGACCCAGTACTTC.

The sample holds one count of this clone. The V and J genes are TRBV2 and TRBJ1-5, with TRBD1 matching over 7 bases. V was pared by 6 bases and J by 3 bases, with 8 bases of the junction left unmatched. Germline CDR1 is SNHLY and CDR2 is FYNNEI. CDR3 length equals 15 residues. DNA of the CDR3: TGTGCCAGCAGAAGACAGGGAGGATACAATCAGCCCCAGCATTTT. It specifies CASRRQGGYNQPQHF.

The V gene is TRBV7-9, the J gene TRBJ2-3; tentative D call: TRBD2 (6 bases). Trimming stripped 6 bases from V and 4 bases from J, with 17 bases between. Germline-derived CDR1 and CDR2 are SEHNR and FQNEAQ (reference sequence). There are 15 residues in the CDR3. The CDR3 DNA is TGTGCCAGCAGTCTCGATGGCGGGAAGGCAGATACGCAGTATTTT. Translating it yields CASSLDGGKADTQYF.

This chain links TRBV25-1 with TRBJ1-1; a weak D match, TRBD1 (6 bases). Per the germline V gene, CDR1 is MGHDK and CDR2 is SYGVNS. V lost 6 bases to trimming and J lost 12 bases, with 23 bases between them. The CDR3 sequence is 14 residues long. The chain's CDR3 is CASRGDYRAPYPFF. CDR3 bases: TGTGCCAGCAGGGGAGATTACAGGGCGCCGTACCCTTTCTTT.

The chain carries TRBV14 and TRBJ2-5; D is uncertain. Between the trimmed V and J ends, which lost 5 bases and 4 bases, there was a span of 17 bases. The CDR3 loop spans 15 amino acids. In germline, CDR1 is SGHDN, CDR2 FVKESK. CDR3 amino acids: CASSNGGGVGETQYF. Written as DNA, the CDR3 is TGTGCCAGCAGCAACGGCGGTGGGGTTGGAGAGACCCAGTACTTC.

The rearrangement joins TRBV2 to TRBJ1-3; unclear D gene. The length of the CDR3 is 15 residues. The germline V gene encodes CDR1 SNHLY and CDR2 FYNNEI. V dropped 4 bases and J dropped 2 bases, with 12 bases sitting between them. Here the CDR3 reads CASSGRRRTGNTIYF. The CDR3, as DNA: TGTGCCAGCAGTGGGCGTAGGAGAACTGGAAACACCATATATTTT.

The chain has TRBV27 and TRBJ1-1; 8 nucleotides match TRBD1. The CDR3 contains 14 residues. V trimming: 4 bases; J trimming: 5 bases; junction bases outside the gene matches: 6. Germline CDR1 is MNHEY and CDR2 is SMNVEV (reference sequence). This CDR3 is CASSYTGGKTEAFF. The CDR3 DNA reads TGTGCCAGCAGTTACACAGGGGGTAAGACTGAAGCTTTCTTT.

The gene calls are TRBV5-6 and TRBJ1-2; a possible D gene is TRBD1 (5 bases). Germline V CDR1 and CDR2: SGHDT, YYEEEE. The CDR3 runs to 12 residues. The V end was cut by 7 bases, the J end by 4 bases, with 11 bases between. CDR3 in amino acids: CASFRTPYGYTF. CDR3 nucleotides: TGTGCCAGCTTCAGGACACCCTATGGCTACACCTTC.

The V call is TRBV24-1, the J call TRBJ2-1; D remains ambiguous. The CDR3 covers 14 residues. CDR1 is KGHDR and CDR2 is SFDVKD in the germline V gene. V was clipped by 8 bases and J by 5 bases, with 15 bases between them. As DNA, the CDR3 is TGTGCCACCATGGGCCTACCACCAAACAATGAGCAGTTCTTC. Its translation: CATMGLPPNNEQFF.

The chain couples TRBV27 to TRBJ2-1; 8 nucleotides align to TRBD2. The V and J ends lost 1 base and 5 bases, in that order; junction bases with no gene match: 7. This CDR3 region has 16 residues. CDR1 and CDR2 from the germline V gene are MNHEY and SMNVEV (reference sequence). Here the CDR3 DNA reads TGTGCCAGCAGTTTATTGCGTCGGGGGGGGCACAATGAGCAGTTCTTC. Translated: CASSLLRRGGHNEQFF.

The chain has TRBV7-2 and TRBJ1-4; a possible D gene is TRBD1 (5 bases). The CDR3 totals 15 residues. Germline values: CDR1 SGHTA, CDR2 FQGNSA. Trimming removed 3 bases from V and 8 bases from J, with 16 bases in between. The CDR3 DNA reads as TGTGCCAGCAGCTTCGGGGACGGATTAGGCGAAAAACTGTTTTTT. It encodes CASSFGDGLGEKLFF.

The CDR3 sequence: CASSPLGQQSNYGYTF. In DNA form, the CDR3 reads TGTGCCAGCTCACCATTGGGTCAGCAATCTAACTATGGCTACACCTTC. The chain has TRBV18 and TRBJ1-2; the D is unclear. Germline V gene lookup returns CDR1 KGHSH and CDR2 LQKENI. The V gene lost 2 bases and the J gene lost 0 bases, with 13 bases spanning the gap. The CDR3 contains 16 residues.

CDR3 sequence reads: CASSPQPPGQGTAFF. DNA for the CDR3: TGTGCCAGCTCACCACAACCTCCGGGACAGGGTACAGCTTTCTTT. The rearrangement uses TRBV18 and TRBJ1-1, with 9 bases identical to TRBD1. Germline CDR1 KGHSH, CDR2 LQKENI. The CDR3 has 15 amino acids. The V segment lost 1 base and the J segment 10 bases; nucleotides outside the gene matches: 10.

The CDR3 region is CASSAGTGYNEQFF. The CDR3 nucleotides read TGCGCCAGCAGCGCCGGGACAGGTTACAATGAGCAGTTCTTC. This chain links TRBV5-1 with TRBJ2-1, with 8 bases that match TRBD1. The CDR3 extends over 14 amino acids. V lost 4 bases to trimming and J lost 4 bases; unmatched junction nucleotides: 4. Germline CDR1 is SGHRS and CDR2 is YFSETQ. The full variable domain, with the rest looked up from reference TRBV5-1 and TRBJ2-1, is KAGVTQTPRYLIKTRGQQVTLSCSPISGHRSVSWYQQTPGQGLQFLFEYFSETQRNKGNFPGRFSGRQFSNSRSEMNVSTLELGDSALYLCASSAGTGYNEQFFGPGTRLTVL.

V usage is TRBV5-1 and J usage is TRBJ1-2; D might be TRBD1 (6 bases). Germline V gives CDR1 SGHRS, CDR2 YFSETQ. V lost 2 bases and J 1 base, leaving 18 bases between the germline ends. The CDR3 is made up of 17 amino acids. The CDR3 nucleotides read TGCGCCAGCAGCTTAGGGGGGTTGGACCACCTTAACTATGGCTACACCTTC. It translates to CASSLGGLDHLNYGYTF.

The CDR3: CASSSNRDYNTGELFF. CDR3 in DNA: TGTGCCAGCAGCTCCAACCGGGACTACAACACCGGGGAGCTGTTTTTT. The chain recombines TRBV9 with TRBJ2-2; 7 bases align to TRBD2. The CDR3 totals 16 residues. Germline V gene sequence: CDR1 SGDLS, CDR2 YYNGEE. The trim removed 4 bases at V and 2 bases at J, leaving 8 bases unmatched.

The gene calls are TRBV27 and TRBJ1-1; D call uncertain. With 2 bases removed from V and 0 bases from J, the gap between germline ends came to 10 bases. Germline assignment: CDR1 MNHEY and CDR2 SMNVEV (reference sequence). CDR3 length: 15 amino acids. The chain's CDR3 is CASSLIPGMNTEAFF. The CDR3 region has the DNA TGTGCCAGCAGTTTAATTCCGGGCATGAACACTGAAGCTTTCTTT.

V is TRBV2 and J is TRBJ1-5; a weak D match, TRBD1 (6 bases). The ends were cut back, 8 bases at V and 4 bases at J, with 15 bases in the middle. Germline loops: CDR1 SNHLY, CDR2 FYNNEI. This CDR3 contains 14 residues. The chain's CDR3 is CASYDPRGNQPQHF. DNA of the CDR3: TGTGCCAGCTATGACCCCAGGGGAAATCAGCCCCAGCATTTT.

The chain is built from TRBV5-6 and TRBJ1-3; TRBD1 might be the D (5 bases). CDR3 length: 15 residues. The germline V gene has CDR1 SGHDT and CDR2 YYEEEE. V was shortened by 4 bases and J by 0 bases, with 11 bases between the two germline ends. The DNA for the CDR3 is TGTGCCAGCAGCCTTCAGGGCGCCTCTGGAAACACCATATATTTT. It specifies CASSLQGASGNTIYF.